These 11 T cell receptor beta chains came from one sample sequenced in a study of OX40 agonist ivuxolimab in advanced cancers. Profiled with immunoSEQ multiplex PCR; TCRdb holds only in-frame clones, not every one. Here the sample spans around 70,000 clones, about 82% being singletons. The starting material was CD4+ or CD8+ T cells sorted from blood, obtained in a trial of the OX40 agonist ivuxolimab. These receptor sequences come from an adult with an advanced solid tumor such as melanoma, head and neck, liver or kidney cancer.

This chain uses TRBV9 with TRBJ2-5; D perhaps matches TRBD1 (5 bases). The V gene's germline CDR1 is SGDLS and CDR2 YYNGEE. Between the trimmed V and J ends, which lost 3 bases and 5 bases, there was a span of 14 bases. The CDR3 has 14 residues. CDR3 region: CASSGTGLPETQYF. The DNA for the CDR3 is TGTGCCAGCAGCGGCACAGGTCTCCCGGAGACCCAGTACTTC.

The J gene is TRBJ2-1, the V gene TRBV18; D possibly corresponds to TRBD2 (6 bases). Trimming removed 2 bases at V and 4 bases at J, with 18 bases between. The CDR3 runs 17 residues. Germline lookup yields CDR1 KGHSH and CDR2 LQKENI. CDR3 residues: CASSPGQHGGGYNEQFF. The CDR3 coding sequence is TGTGCCAGCTCACCAGGGCAACACGGGGGAGGATACAATGAGCAGTTCTTC. Variable domain in full (rest from reference TRBV18 and TRBJ2-1): NAGVMQNPRHLVRRRGQEARLRCSPMKGHSHVYWYRQLPEEGLKFMVYLQKENIIDESGMPKERFSAEFPKEGPSILRIQQVVRGDSAAYFCASSPGQHGGGYNEQFFGPGTRLTVL.

Only one count was recorded for this clone. The chain has TRBV6-1 and TRBJ1-2, with TRBD1 as a possible D gene (6 bases). CDR1 is MNHNS and CDR2 is SASEGT in the germline V gene. CDR3 length: 14 amino acids. V was shortened by 7 bases and J by 2 bases, with 14 bases between the two germline ends. CDR3 in amino acids: CASNLYTGNYGYTF. As DNA, the CDR3 is TGTGCCAGCAACCTATACACAGGGAACTATGGCTACACCTTC.

The chain employs TRBV27 and TRBJ2-5, with TRBD1 identical over 7 bases. The last part of the DNA fits TRBJ2-7 better; the J call may be wrong. The CDR3 sequence is 14 residues long. CDR1 is MNHEY, CDR2 SMNVEV, per germline (reference sequence). This CDR3 reads CASRLGQDSYEQYF. CDR3 bases: TGTGCCAGCAGACTAGGACAGGACTCCTACGAGCAGTACTTC.

This chain links TRBV29-1 with TRBJ2-1; TRBD2 aligns across 12 bases. This CDR3 has 15 amino acids. Germline CDR1 is SQVTM and CDR2 is ANQGSEA. Trimming at V came to 1 base and at J to 4 bases, leaving 2 bases not matched to a gene. The CDR3 is CSVEASGRAYNEQFF. CDR3 bases: TGCAGCGTTGAAGCTAGCGGGAGGGCTTACAATGAGCAGTTCTTC.

V usage is TRBV6-6 and J usage is TRBJ2-5; D is unclear. The end of the DNA fits TRBJ2-7 better, so the J call may be wrong. Germline CDR1 is MNHNY and CDR2 is SVGAGI (reference sequence). This CDR3 region has 13 residues. The CDR3 bases are TGTGCCAGCACTTCCCCCCCGAGGCCCGAGCAGTACTTC. Protein product: CASTSPPRPEQYF.

The chain recombines TRBV5-5 with TRBJ1-5; the D gene is possibly TRBD1 (6 bases). V lost 4 bases, J lost 6 bases, and 23 bases lay in between. CDR3 length: 17 amino acids. Germline assignment: CDR1 SGHKS and CDR2 YYEKEE (reference sequence). CDR3 residues: CASSPLTLTGFAQPQHF. The CDR3 DNA reads TGTGCCAGCAGCCCGTTGACCTTAACAGGGTTTGCTCAGCCCCAGCATTTT.

The rearrangement uses TRBV10-3 and TRBJ1-1; a possible D gene is TRBD1 (6 bases). This CDR3 spans 14 amino acids. Germline CDR1 and CDR2: ENHRY and SYGVKD. V lost 3 bases and J lost 4, with 12 bases in between. CDR3 sequence reads: CAISDDRRGTEAFF. DNA for the CDR3: TGTGCCATCAGTGATGATCGCAGGGGCACTGAAGCTTTCTTT.

V usage is TRBV19 and J usage is TRBJ2-2; D gene ambiguous. Trimming pared 0 bases from V and 6 bases from J, leaving 20 bases between. Germline V gene sequence: CDR1 LNHDA, CDR2 SQIVND (reference sequence). This CDR3 region has 18 residues. CDR3 residues: CASSIEGEAVSPPGELFF. The CDR3 nucleotides read TGTGCCAGTAGTATAGAGGGTGAGGCAGTGAGTCCTCCCGGGGAGCTGTTTTTT.

DNA of the CDR3: TGCGCCAGCAGCCAAGTAACAGGGGGAAGAAACATTCAGTACTTC. This encodes CASSQVTGGRNIQYF. The chain joins TRBV4-3 to TRBJ2-4; 8 bases are a match to TRBD1. Germline CDR1 LGHNA, CDR2 YSLEER. V shed 1 base, J shed 6 bases, and the junction held 5 bases outside the gene matches. The CDR3 totals 15 residues.

This chain uses TRBV19 with TRBJ1-5; 7 bases fit TRBD1. V lost 6 bases to trimming and J lost 0 bases; unmatched junction nucleotides: 11. The CDR3 runs 17 residues. Germline lookup yields CDR1 LNHDA and CDR2 SQIVND (reference sequence). The CDR3 coding sequence is TGTGCCAGTAGGCCCAAAGGGACAGCGTATAGCAATCAGCCCCAGCATTTT. This encodes CASRPKGTAYSNQPQHF.